The TCR beta chain under discussion was sequenced for a study of T cells in Graves' hyperthyroidism and ophthalmopathy. General study results and limits: Ophthalmopathy got predicted by the model a median about 6.5 months before its onset. Blood also contained most expanded thyroid clonotypes above 0.001.

Patients counted as stable if ophthalmopathy did not develop within 18 months. The source of the PBMCs was 10 ml of fresh peripheral blood. Amplification yielded TCR beta CDR3 regions, with RNA transcripts as the source. TCR CDR3 regions were first amplified by RT-PCR with HTBI primers. From the multiplex PCR reads, TCRdb called clonotypes with MiXCR, one entry per CDR3 protein. The sample holds 75,000 to 100,000 distinct CDR3 sequences, approximately 56% seen once. The V end lost 1 base, the J end lost 4 bases, and 14 bases lay between the germline ends. Germline V lookup: CDR1 SGHVS, CDR2 FQNEAQ. The CDR3 contains 17 residues. For this clonotype: Antigen specificity is unknown.

The sample consisted of blood. The TCR comes from a woman in her forties with Graves' hyperthyroidism. The gene calls are TRBV7-8 and TRBJ2-6, with a weak D call TRBD1 (5 bases). The CDR3 sequence: CASSLVAGNTGANVLTF. For the CDR3, the DNA is TGTGCCAGCAGCTTAGTGGCAGGGAACACCGGGGCCAACGTCCTGACTTTC.